The 27 T cell receptor beta chains below were found in one sample sequenced in a study of T cell responses to AZD1222 COVID-19 vaccine. Assay used: immunoSEQ multiplex PCR; TCRdb lists only in-frame clones, some missing. Of some 120,000 clones in the sample, more than 85% are singletons; the top ten hold about 1%. This sample comprised peripheral blood, obtained on day 0 of AZD1222 vaccination. The receptor set was obtained from an adult in good health.

The rearrangement uses TRBV7-2 and TRBJ1-2, with D unclear. V was clipped by 1 base and J by 4 bases, with 10 bases between them. The CDR3 has 14 residues. CDR1 is SGHTA and CDR2 is FQGNSA in the germline V gene. For the CDR3, the DNA is TGTGCCAGCAGCTTAGTGGCGGGAAGCTATGGCTACACCTTC. Translating gives CASSLVAGSYGYTF.

V gene TRBV7-9 combines with J gene TRBJ1-6; D is undetermined. The CDR3 has 14 residues. Germline loops: CDR1 SEHNR, CDR2 FQNEAQ (reference sequence). V was cut by 1 base and J by 11 bases, with 12 bases left in between. The CDR3 DNA is TGTGCCAGCAGCTTAGGTGGCATTGGGCCACCCCTCCACTTT. It translates to CASSLGGIGPPLHF.

The chain recombines TRBV5-4 with TRBJ2-4, with 9 nucleotides matching TRBD1. Germline lookup yields CDR1 SGHNT and CDR2 YYREEE (reference sequence). After removal of 4 bases from V and 6 bases from J, the junction contained 11 bases not matched to a gene. The CDR3 totals 16 residues. CDR3 DNA: TGTGCCAGCAGCCCACCGGGACAGGGACTCGGAAACATTCAGTACTTC. Amino acid sequence: CASSPPGQGLGNIQYF.

The genes are TRBV7-2 and TRBJ1-1; TRBD1 aligns across 8 bases. This CDR3 is built from 15 residues. After removal of 1 base from V and 5 bases from J, the junction contained 6 bases not matched to a gene. Germline assignment: CDR1 SGHTA and CDR2 FQGNSA. The CDR3 is CASSLVGRGLTEAFF. CDR3 bases: TGTGCCAGCAGCTTAGTAGGCAGGGGGCTTACTGAAGCTTTCTTT.

V and J are TRBV29-1 and TRBJ2-5; D gene ambiguous. The V and J ends lost 2 bases and 1 base respectively, with 8 bases between them. CDR1 is SQVTM, CDR2 ANQGSEA, per germline. The CDR3 has 13 amino acids. The CDR3 DNA is TGCAGCGTTGAACTGTGGCCCCAAGAGACCCAGTACTTC. Translating gives CSVELWPQETQYF.

The chain links TRBV11-2 to TRBJ2-7, with D perhaps matching TRBD1 or TRBD2 (5 bases each). Germline V gene lookup returns CDR1 SGHAT and CDR2 FQNNGV. V was cut by 5 bases and J by 3 bases, with 17 bases left in between. This CDR3 is built from 15 residues. CDR3 nucleotides: TGTGCCAGCAGCACGTCCCGGGGCGGTCTCTACGAGCAGTACTTC. It encodes CASSTSRGGLYEQYF.

This chain connects TRBV19 to TRBJ2-3, with no clear D. Trimming removed 5 bases at V and 5 bases at J, with 8 bases between. Per the germline V gene, CDR1 is LNHDA and CDR2 is SQIVND (reference sequence). The CDR3 sequence is 12 residues long. DNA for the CDR3: TGTGCCAGTAGTCTACCTAGAGATACGCAGTATTTT. Translating gives CASSLPRDTQYF.

The chain couples TRBV12-3 or TRBV12-4 to TRBJ1-2; D perhaps matches TRBD1 (5 bases). The CDR3 is made up of 13 amino acids. Trimming removed 5 bases at V and 4 bases at J, with 11 bases between. CDR3 protein: CASSPAGRYGYTF. CDR3 coding DNA: TGTGCCAGCAGTCCCGCGGGGCGCTATGGCTACACCTTC.

The table lists this clone with a count of one. This chain links TRBV5-1 with TRBJ2-3; TRBD2 matches at 13 bases. V shed 4 bases and J 4 bases; nucleotides not matched to a gene: 6. Per the germline V gene, CDR1 is SGHRS and CDR2 is YFSETQ. The CDR3 is 16 residues long. In nucleotides, the CDR3 is TGCGCCAGCAGCCCTCCTACTAGCGGGGGGGCAGATACGCAGTATTTT. Translated: CASSPPTSGGADTQYF.

The rearrangement joins TRBV11-2 to TRBJ2-6; D perhaps matches TRBD2 (5 bases). The CDR3 has 15 residues. V shed 7 bases and J shed 8 bases, with 18 bases lying between them. CDR1 and CDR2 (germline): SGHAT, FQNNGV. CDR3 nucleotides: TGTGCCAGCACGCACCGGGGAGCCCGGTCCAACGTCCTGACTTTC. Translated: CASTHRGARSNVLTF.

This clone has just one count. The chain uses TRBV11-3 and TRBJ2-3; a possible D gene is TRBD1 (6 bases). The CDR3 has 14 residues. V lost 5 bases and J lost 0, with 9 bases in between. Germline V gene lookup returns CDR1 SGHNT and CDR2 YENEEA. As DNA, the CDR3 is TGTGCCAGCAGCAAGGACAGCAGCACAGATACGCAGTATTTT. Its translation: CASSKDSSTDTQYF.

The V gene is TRBV3-1 (or the pseudogene TRBV3-2), the J gene TRBJ1-5; D not certain. The CDR3 is 14 amino acids. Germline V gives CDR1 LGHDT, CDR2 YNNKEL (reference sequence). The V gene lost 1 base and the J gene lost 6 bases, with 10 bases spanning the gap. CDR3 nucleotides: TGTGCCAGCAGCCAAGCGGGGTGGGGTCAGCCCCAGCATTTT. It yields the protein CASSQAGWGQPQHF.

This chain connects TRBV3-1 (or the pseudogene TRBV3-2) to TRBJ1-2, with a tentative D call TRBD1 (5 bases). This CDR3 is built from 13 residues. V lost 6 bases, J lost 0 bases, and 8 bases lay in between. Germline V gives CDR1 LGHDT, CDR2 YNNKEL (reference sequence). Here the CDR3 reads CASRSDTNYGYTF. In DNA form, the CDR3 reads TGTGCCAGCAGATCGGACACTAACTATGGCTACACCTTC.

V and J are TRBV3-1 (or the pseudogene TRBV3-2) and TRBJ2-5, with TRBD2 matching 10 bases. CDR1 is LGHDT, CDR2 YNNKEL, per germline (reference sequence). After removal of 8 bases from V and 5 bases from J, the junction contained 11 bases not matched to a gene. The CDR3 is 15 amino acids. In DNA, the CDR3 is TGTGCCAGCGACCCCCTGGGAGCGGGGGGGGAGACCCAGTACTTC. Protein product: CASDPLGAGGETQYF.

The chain couples TRBV10-3 to TRBJ1-1; 9 bases agree with TRBD1. Germline CDR1 and CDR2: ENHRY and SYGVKD. V trimming: 10 bases; J trimming: 7 bases; junction bases outside the gene matches: 10. This CDR3 comprises 13 residues. The CDR3 bases are TGTGCCACCCTCTCCACAGGGGGCTTTGAAGCTTTCTTT. Amino acids: CATLSTGGFEAFF.

The V call is TRBV18, the J call TRBJ1-1; D may be TRBD1 (5 bases). The CDR3 has 17 amino acids. CDR1 and CDR2 from the germline V gene are KGHSH and LQKENI. Trimming removed 3 bases from V and 1 base from J, with 18 bases in between. Here the CDR3 reads CASSPFRGREWNTEAFF. As DNA, the CDR3 is TGTGCCAGCTCACCGTTTCGTGGCAGGGAGTGGAACACTGAAGCTTTCTTT.

V usage is TRBV19 and J usage is TRBJ2-3; D gene unclear. The V end was cut by 3 bases, the J end by 4 bases, with 5 bases between. This CDR3 region has 12 residues. In germline, CDR1 is LNHDA, CDR2 SQIVND (reference sequence). As DNA, the CDR3 is TGTGCCAGTAGTATTCCCCCAGATACGCAGTATTTT. Translating it yields CASSIPPDTQYF.

The V gene is TRBV6-5, the J gene TRBJ2-7; 10 bases are a match to TRBD2. The CDR3 has 14 residues. Germline V gene sequence: CDR1 MNHEY, CDR2 SVGAGI. With 6 bases clipped from V and 1 base from J, the junction kept 3 bases outside the gene matches. The CDR3 spells CASRSSGGSYEQYF. Here the CDR3 DNA reads TGTGCCAGCAGGAGTAGCGGGGGGTCCTACGAGCAGTACTTC.

The V and J genes are TRBV5-6 and TRBJ2-1; tentative D call: TRBD2 (7 bases). Germline lookup yields CDR1 SGHDT and CDR2 YYEEEE. V was trimmed by 4 bases and J by 2 bases, leaving 13 bases between them. This CDR3 comprises 15 residues. CDR3 DNA: TGTGCCAGCAGCACTTGGGGGGGCCCCTACAATGAGCAGTTCTTC. Protein: CASSTWGGPYNEQFF.

This chain links TRBV10-3 with TRBJ2-3; D assignment may be TRBD1 or TRBD2 (5 bases each). Germline-derived CDR1 and CDR2 are ENHRY and SYGVKD. Trimming cost V 11 bases and J 2 bases, with 17 bases left between them. The CDR3 is 14 residues long. The DNA for the CDR3 is TGTGCCTGCGGACCCGGGGCCTCCACAGATACGCAGTATTTT. Translation gives CACGPGASTDTQYF.

V usage is TRBV5-6 and J usage is TRBJ1-1, with TRBD1 as a possible D gene (6 bases). V lost 0 bases and J lost 6, with 9 bases in between. From germline, CDR1 is SGHDT and CDR2 YYEEEE. This CDR3 comprises 13 residues. The CDR3 is CASSLAGGPEAFF. In nucleotides, the CDR3 is TGTGCCAGCAGCTTGGCCGGGGGCCCTGAAGCTTTCTTT.

The chain links TRBV4-1 to TRBJ1-5; tentative D call: TRBD1 (6 bases). The CDR3 runs to 15 residues. CDR1 MGHRA and CDR2 YSYEKL come from the germline V gene. V lost 3 bases and J lost 9, with 18 bases in between. CDR3 DNA sequence: TGCGCCAGCAGCCAGACCCTACGGGGGGCATCGCCCCAGCATTTT. This gives the protein CASSQTLRGASPQHF.

J is TRBJ1-1 and V is TRBV9, with D hard to call. The germline V and J ends were trimmed by 4 bases and 1 base, with 11 bases remaining between them. The germline V gene encodes CDR1 SGDLS and CDR2 YYNGEE. This CDR3 has 14 amino acids. The DNA of the CDR3 is TGTGCCAGCAGCCCCCCAACGGGGAACACTGAAGCTTTCTTT. Translation: CASSPPTGNTEAFF.

The rearrangement joins TRBV18 to TRBJ2-3; a weak D match, TRBD2 (5 bases). CDR1 is KGHSH, CDR2 LQKENI, per germline. The CDR3 contains 15 residues. V was cut by 2 bases and J by 0 bases, with 9 bases left in between. CDR3 in amino acids: CASSPSGLSTDTQYF. The CDR3 nucleotides read TGTGCCAGCTCACCAAGCGGCCTTAGCACAGATACGCAGTATTTT.

CDR3 DNA: TGCGCCAGCAGCCAAGATGCAGGGGGCTATGGCTACACCTTC. Amino acid sequence: CASSQDAGGYGYTF. The chain has TRBV4-1 and TRBJ1-2; 7 nucleotides match TRBD1. V lost 0 bases and J lost 4; bases outside the gene matches: 2. The CDR3 sequence is 14 residues long. Germline CDR1 reads MGHRA; CDR2 reads YSYEKL.

In DNA, the CDR3 is TGTGCCAGCAGCTCCGCTTTAGAGCAGTACTTC. Amino acids: CASSSALEQYF. This chain uses TRBV11-2 with TRBJ2-7; D not certain. The V gene lost 4 bases and the J gene lost 7 bases, with 8 bases spanning the gap. From germline, CDR1 is SGHAT and CDR2 FQNNGV. The CDR3 length is 11 residues. The full variable domain, rest sourced from reference TRBV11-2 and TRBJ2-7, is EAGVAQSPRYKIIEKRQSVAFWCNPISGHATLYWYQQILGQGPKLLIQFQNNGVVDDSQLPKDRFSAERLKGVDSTLKIQPAKLEDSAVYLCASSSALEQYFGPGTRLTVT.

Only one count was recorded for this clone. The genes are TRBV30 and TRBJ1-3; D remains ambiguous. In germline, CDR1 is GTSNPN, CDR2 SVGIG (reference sequence). The CDR3 length is 16 residues. With 2 bases removed from V and 0 bases from J, the gap between germline ends came to 14 bases. In DNA, the CDR3 is TGTGCCTGGAGTTTCGCCCTCGGCTACTCTGGAAACACCATATATTTT. Protein product: CAWSFALGYSGNTIYF. The full variable domain, completed using reference TRBV30 and TRBJ1-3, is SQTIHQWPATLVQPVGSPLSLECTVEGTSNPNLYWYRQAAGRGLQLLFYSVGIGQISSEVPQNLSASRPQDRQFILSSKKLLLSDSGFYLCAWSFALGYSGNTIYFGEGSWLTVV.